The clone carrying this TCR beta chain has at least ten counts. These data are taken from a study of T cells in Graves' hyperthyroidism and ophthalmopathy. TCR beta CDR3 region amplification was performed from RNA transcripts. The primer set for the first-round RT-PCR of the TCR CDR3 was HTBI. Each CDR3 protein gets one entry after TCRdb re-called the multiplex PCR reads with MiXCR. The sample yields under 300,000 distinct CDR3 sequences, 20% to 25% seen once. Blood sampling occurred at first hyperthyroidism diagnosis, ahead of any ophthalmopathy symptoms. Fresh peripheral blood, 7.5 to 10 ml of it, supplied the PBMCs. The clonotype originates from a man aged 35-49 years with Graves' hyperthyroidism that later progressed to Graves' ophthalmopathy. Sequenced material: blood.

The CDR3 is CSVATANYGYTF. The CDR3 coding sequence is TGCAGCGTTGCCACAGCTAACTATGGCTACACCTTC. This chain links TRBV29-1 with TRBJ1-2; D remains ambiguous. The CDR3 is 12 residues long. From germline, CDR1 is SQVTM and CDR2 ANQGSEA. Deletions cut 4 bases from V and 0 bases from J, with 6 bases between.